These 19 T cell receptor beta chains were sequenced from one sample in a study of cytomegalovirus exposure and HLA in healthy donors. The method was immunoSEQ multiplex PCR; TCRdb's version includes in-frame clones alone and lacks a portion of them. The table lists 99,000 or so clones, approximately 90% of them singletons. Sequences were obtained from PBMCs. These receptors all stem from a woman between 18 and 29 years old in good health and CMV-seropositive.

This chain connects TRBV5-1 to TRBJ2-7, with D possibly being TRBD2 (6 bases). Germline V lookup: CDR1 SGHRS, CDR2 YFSETQ. Between the trimmed V and J ends, which lost 4 bases and 3 bases, there was a span of 8 bases. The CDR3 spans 12 residues. This CDR3 is CASSGTGYEQYF. The CDR3, as DNA: TGCGCCAGCAGCGGGACTGGCTACGAGCAGTACTTC.

The chain is built from TRBV19 and TRBJ1-1; D not resolved. Germline CDR1 reads LNHDA; CDR2 reads SQIVND (reference sequence). The V end lost 8 bases, the J end lost 5 bases, and 15 bases lay between the germline ends. This CDR3 is built from 13 residues. The CDR3 loop is CASATSRGTEAFF. The CDR3 DNA reads as TGTGCCAGTGCCACCTCGAGAGGGACTGAAGCTTTCTTT.

V usage is TRBV19 and J usage is TRBJ1-4; D is possibly TRBD1 (6 bases). CDR1 is LNHDA, CDR2 SQIVND, per germline (reference sequence). V gave up 11 bases and J gave up 4 bases, with 17 bases separating them. The CDR3 length is 14 residues. This chain's CDR3 is CAVRPGQNNEKLFF. CDR3 nucleotides: TGTGCCGTACGACCTGGACAGAATAATGAAAAACTGTTTTTT.

The chain uses TRBV25-1 and TRBJ2-7; tentative D call: TRBD2 (6 bases). This CDR3 is 12 amino acids long. Germline CDR1 reads MGHDK; CDR2 reads SYGVNS. The V end lost 5 bases, the J end lost 9 bases, and 14 bases lay between the germline ends. In nucleotides, the CDR3 is TGTGCCAGCAGTTCGCTTACTAGCTGGCAGTACTTC. This codes for CASSSLTSWQYF.

V usage is TRBV10-1 and J usage is TRBJ2-7, with D possibly TRBD1 on 5 matching bases. Germline CDR1 is WNHNN and CDR2 is SYGVQD (reference sequence). The V end lost 6 bases, the J end lost 10 bases, and 19 bases lay between the germline ends. The CDR3 is 13 residues long. In nucleotides, the CDR3 is TGCGCCAGCAGCAAACTACTTAGTGGACATCAGTACTTC. Its protein product is CASSKLLSGHQYF.

V is TRBV5-4 and J is TRBJ1-6, with a possible D match to TRBD1 (5 bases). CDR3 length: 16 amino acids. The V and J ends lost 3 bases and 5 bases respectively, with 15 bases between them. Looked up from germline, CDR1 is SGHNT and CDR2 is YYREEE (reference sequence). The CDR3 nucleotides are TGTGCCAGCAGCTCACCCGGCCGGGGGGATAATTCACCCCTCCACTTT. Protein sequence: CASSSPGRGDNSPLHF. The full variable domain, with the rest looked up from reference TRBV5-4 and TRBJ1-6, is ETGVTQSPTHLIKTRGQQVTLRCSSQSGHNTVSWYQQALGQGPQFIFQYYREEENGRGNFPPRFSGLQFPNYSSELNVNALELDDSALYLCASSSPGRGDNSPLHFGNGTRLTVT.

The V call is TRBV7-9, the J call TRBJ2-7; 7 positions match TRBD1. Trimming cost V 4 bases and J 2 bases; bases outside gene matches: 8. CDR3 length equals 15 residues. Per the germline V gene, CDR1 is SEHNR and CDR2 is FQNEAQ (reference sequence). The CDR3 DNA is TGTGCCAGCAGCTCGACAGGGTCTCCTGCCTACGAGCAGTACTTC. It specifies CASSSTGSPAYEQYF.

The chain links TRBV11-3 to TRBJ2-3, with D possibly being TRBD2 (7 bases). Germline lookup yields CDR1 SGHNT and CDR2 YENEEA. Trimming cost V 6 bases and J 3 bases, with 19 bases left between them. This CDR3 spans 16 amino acids. This CDR3 is CASSWGRELRTDTQYF. In nucleotides, the CDR3 is TGTGCCAGCAGTTGGGGGCGGGAGTTACGGACAGATACGCAGTATTTT.

With respect to this clone: Within the sample, other DNA sequences also encode this same CDR3. This chain connects TRBV6-1 to TRBJ2-7, with D hard to call. The CDR3 is 12 amino acids. Trimming stripped 0 bases from V and 4 bases from J, with 4 bases between. Germline CDR1 reads MNHNS; CDR2 reads SASEGT. CDR3 nucleotide sequence: TGTGCCAGCAGTGAAGCGCGGTACGAGCAGTACTTC. Protein product: CASSEARYEQYF.

The chain is built from TRBV27 and TRBJ1-1; tentative D call: TRBD1 (6 bases). The V end was cut by 2 bases, the J end by 4 bases, with 17 bases between. Germline V gene lookup returns CDR1 MNHEY and CDR2 SMNVEV (reference sequence). The CDR3 loop spans 16 amino acids. This CDR3 reads CASSLSGLPQGTEAFF. The CDR3 region has the DNA TGTGCCAGCAGTTTAAGTGGGCTTCCACAGGGCACTGAAGCTTTCTTT.

The chain has TRBV7-3 and TRBJ2-1; 16 bases agree with TRBD2. The CDR3 length is 19 residues. CDR1 SGHTA and CDR2 FQGTGA come from the germline V gene. The junction had 9 bases not matched to a gene; V was cut back by 5 bases and J by 2 bases. CDR3 bases: TGTGCCAGCAGCCAATCTCCGGGACTAGCGGGAGGGGCCTACAATGAGCAGTTCTTC. It yields the protein CASSQSPGLAGGAYNEQFF.

The chain carries TRBV28 and TRBJ2-5; TRBD2 agrees at 13 bases. Germline trimming cut 5 bases from V and 2 bases from J; bases unmatched to any gene: 5. This CDR3 spans 16 amino acids. Germline V lookup: CDR1 MDHEN, CDR2 SYDVKM. The CDR3 reads CASSTPGLAGQETQYF. DNA for the CDR3: TGTGCCAGCAGTACCCCGGGACTAGCGGGACAAGAGACCCAGTACTTC.

The chain joins TRBV10-1 to TRBJ2-1, with a tentative D call TRBD2 (5 bases). Germline CDR1 is WNHNN and CDR2 is SYGVQD (reference sequence). The CDR3 sequence is 15 residues long. Trimming left V 5 bases short and J 4 bases short, with 15 bases between. CDR3 coding DNA: TGCGCCAGCAGTTCGTCTAGCCGAACGTACAATGAGCAGTTCTTC. Amino acid sequence: CASSSSSRTYNEQFF.

For the CDR3, the DNA is TGTGCCAGCAGCTCCGATGGAGACCTTTACAATGAGCAGTTCTTC. This gives the protein CASSSDGDLYNEQFF. The chain couples TRBV7-3 to TRBJ2-1; D is unclear. Germline V gives CDR1 SGHTA, CDR2 FQGTGA. The CDR3 is made up of 15 amino acids. Trimming removed 4 bases from V and 4 bases from J, with 14 bases in between.

The rearrangement links TRBV5-1 to TRBJ1-2, with D perhaps TRBD1 (5 bases). The CDR3 covers 13 residues. V shed 4 bases and J shed 8 bases, with 15 bases lying between them. Per germline, CDR1 SGHRS and CDR2 YFSETQ. CDR3 DNA: TGCGCCAGCAGCGCAGGGAGGGCGGTCGGCTACACCTTC. Residues: CASSAGRAVGYTF.

The rearrangement uses TRBV27 and TRBJ2-1, with 7 bases matching TRBD1. Germline V gives CDR1 MNHEY, CDR2 SMNVEV (reference sequence). J gave up 0 bases and V 6 bases, and 8 bases lay outside the gene matches. The CDR3 spans 16 residues. The CDR3 loop reads CASSPGTESSYNEQFF. For the CDR3, the DNA is TGTGCCAGCAGCCCCGGGACAGAGAGCTCCTACAATGAGCAGTTCTTC.

The rearrangement joins TRBV18 to TRBJ2-7; the match to TRBD2 covers 10 bases. The CDR3 is 16 residues long. With 0 bases clipped from V and 1 base from J, the junction kept 3 bases outside the gene matches. Germline CDR1 is KGHSH and CDR2 is LQKENI. Here the CDR3 reads CASSPPTSGFSYEQYF. DNA of the CDR3: TGTGCCAGCTCACCACCGACTAGCGGGTTTTCCTACGAGCAGTACTTC.

The chain couples TRBV27 to TRBJ2-5, with D maybe TRBD2 (5 bases). This CDR3 region has 14 residues. The germline CDR1 and CDR2 sequences are MNHEY and SMNVEV (reference sequence). Deletions cut 0 bases from V and 5 bases from J, with 10 bases between. CDR3 DNA sequence: TGTGCCAGCAGTTTATCTCCGCGAGGGGAGACCCAGTACTTC. Translating it yields CASSLSPRGETQYF.

The chain recombines TRBV5-6 with TRBJ2-5, with D hard to call. V gave up 1 base and J gave up 5 bases, with 6 bases separating them. Germline values: CDR1 SGHDT, CDR2 YYEEEE. This CDR3 comprises 12 residues. CDR3 sequence (DNA): TGTGCCAGCAGCTTGATTACTGAGACCCAGTACTTC. This translates into CASSLITETQYF.